This T cell receptor (beta chain) derives from a study of cytotoxic CD8 clonotypes in ibrutinib-treated CLL. Method: immunoSEQ multiplex PCR; TCRdb's copy keeps in-frame clones and lacks some. The table records under 300,000 clones, roughly 70% of them present only once. V gave up 0 bases and J gave up 2 bases, with 8 bases separating them. Germline CDR1 SGDLS, CDR2 YYNGEE. This CDR3 has 14 residues. Specimen: PBMCs, collected after 24 months of ibrutinib treatment. The receptor was derived from a human donor with chronic lymphocytic leukemia. V is TRBV9 and J is TRBJ2-5; D uncertain. CDR3 nucleotides: TGTGCCAGCAGCGTAGGGTCGAAGCAAGAGACCCAGTACTTC. The encoded protein is CASSVGSKQETQYF.